One T cell receptor beta chain is described in this entry. These data come from a study of T cell changes during pregnancy in multiple sclerosis. Clones were sequenced by immunoSEQ multiplex PCR, and TCRdb holds only the in-frame ones, with some missing. The sample includes about 120,000 clones, over 85% seen only once; the top ten take approximately 6.3%. The TCR sequence derives from a female donor with multiple sclerosis, enrolled in a pregnancy study. The sample in question was peripheral blood, obtained before pregnancy.

CDR3 residues: CASSPTGLGHTEAFF. The CDR3 coding sequence is TGTGCCAGCAGCCCTACAGGGCTCGGACACACTGAAGCTTTCTTT. The rearrangement uses TRBV7-9 and TRBJ1-1, with TRBD1 as a possible D gene (6 bases). This CDR3 spans 15 amino acids. Germline assignment: CDR1 SEHNR and CDR2 FQNEAQ (reference sequence). V was trimmed by 5 bases and J by 3 bases, leaving 16 bases between them.